This TCR beta chain derives from a study of blood T cell repertoires in COVID-19. Study-level information: Sites across the United States, Italy and Spain contributed samples from acute and convalescent COVID-19. Sources were T cells, B-cell-depleted T cells, or PBMCs; the material itself was cDNA or gDNA.

Original processing methods: It was from reference gene primer amplification that nucleated cell counts were estimated. Measured with immunoSEQ multiplex PCR; TCRdb has only the in-frame clones, and not every one. That table supplies the V and J calls and clone size; D and trimming were determined from the DNA. The data contain 75,000 or so clones, around 80% of them singletons. This receptor was taken from a man between 60 and 70 years old with acute or convalescent COVID-19. The sequencing input was peripheral blood.

CDR3 region: CASSRGHLNTGELFF. The CDR3 DNA follows: TGTGCCAGCAGCCGAGGACACTTGAACACCGGGGAGCTGTTTTTT. The chain couples TRBV3-1 (or the pseudogene TRBV3-2) to TRBJ2-2; D is perhaps TRBD1 (5 bases). Germline V lookup: CDR1 LGHDT, CDR2 YNNKEL (reference sequence). With 4 bases removed from V and 1 base from J, the gap between germline ends came to 10 bases. The CDR3 is 15 residues long.